The clone carrying this T cell receptor (beta chain) was observed a handful of times. The data derive from a study of T-cell reconstitution after alpha-beta-depleted transplantation in children. Unique molecular identifiers were incorporated into the prepared TCRbeta library. TCRdb re-called the PCR reads with MiXCR, one entry per CDR3 protein. Of 250,000 to 350,000 distinct CDR3 sequences in the sample, more than 9% were seen once. CDR3 length equals 14 residues. In germline, CDR1 is SGHRS, CDR2 YFSETQ. Trimming removed 4 bases at V and 0 bases at J, with 10 bases between. The chain uses TRBV5-1 and TRBJ1-1; D gene uncertain. Sequencing was performed on PBMCs from the stem cell graft donor, taken from the stem cell graft. The receptor's source is a human donor who donated a stem cell graft to a child with SCID. The CDR3 is CASSPSFLNTEAFF. CDR3 sequence (DNA): TGCGCCAGCAGCCCCTCATTCCTGAACACTGAAGCTTTCTTT.